The 30 T cell receptor beta chains below were found in one sample sequenced in a study of blood T cell repertoires in COVID-19. Profiling relied on immunoSEQ multiplex PCR, and the TCRdb table lists in-frame clones only, not all of them. The sample includes around 130,000 clones, about four fifths of them seen just once. Sequencing was done on a sample of peripheral blood. The receptors originated from a woman older than 75 with acute or convalescent COVID-19.

The gene calls are TRBV5-6 and TRBJ1-3, with D perhaps matching TRBD1 (5 bases). Germline lookup yields CDR1 SGHDT and CDR2 YYEEEE. The V end was cut by 2 bases, the J end by 0 bases, with 12 bases between. The CDR3 has 16 residues. The CDR3 region has the DNA TGTGCCAGCAGCTTCGGGGGGTGGAGCTCTGGAAACACCATATATTTT. Translation: CASSFGGWSSGNTIYF.

CDR3 nucleotide sequence: TGTGCCAGCAGCCCGCGGACTAGCGGGGGGGATACGCAGTATTTT. Protein sequence: CASSPRTSGGDTQYF. The V call is TRBV9, the J call TRBJ2-3, with TRBD2 identical over 14 bases. Per germline, CDR1 SGDLS and CDR2 YYNGEE. The V segment lost 4 bases and the J segment 6 bases; nucleotides outside the gene matches: 4. CDR3 length: 15 amino acids.

This rearrangement joins TRBV7-8 to TRBJ2-7; 11 bases fit TRBD1. The CDR3 extends over 14 amino acids. V lost 5 bases, J lost 4 bases, and 4 bases stayed unmatched. In germline, CDR1 is SGHVS, CDR2 FQNEAQ. The CDR3 loop is CASSPDRGRYEQYF. CDR3 coding DNA: TGTGCCAGCAGCCCGGACAGGGGGCGGTACGAGCAGTACTTC.

The chain employs TRBV5-5 and TRBJ2-1, with 7 bases aligning to TRBD1. Germline V lookup: CDR1 SGHKS, CDR2 YYEKEE (reference sequence). The CDR3 is 17 amino acids. J was trimmed by 6 bases and V by 0 bases; bases with no gene match: 12. DNA for the CDR3: TGTGCCAGCAGCTTGGCCGGACAGGTGGTCATCGGCAATGAGCAGTTCTTC. Translation gives CASSLAGQVVIGNEQFF.

J is TRBJ1-2 and V is TRBV19; TRBD1 might be the D (6 bases). V was pared by 6 bases and J by 7 bases, with 15 bases between. The CDR3 covers 13 residues. Germline V CDR1 and CDR2: LNHDA, SQIVND (reference sequence). The CDR3 here is CASSRRQAGGYTF. CDR3 DNA: TGTGCCAGTAGCAGGCGACAGGCTGGTGGCTACACCTTC.

The chain recombines TRBV15 with TRBJ1-5; TRBD1 matches 7 bases. V shed 0 bases and J 6 bases; nucleotides not matched to a gene: 5. Germline-derived CDR1 and CDR2 are LNHNV and YYDKDF (reference sequence). The CDR3 length is 15 residues. CDR3 bases: TGTGCCACCAGCAGAGATATGAGGGGGCGTCAGCCCCAGCATTTT. It codes for CATSRDMRGRQPQHF. Based on the CDR3 plus reference TRBV15 and TRBJ1-5, the full variable domain is DAMVIQNPRYQVTQFGKPVTLSCSQTLNHNVMYWYQQKSSQAPKLLFHYYDKDFNNEADTPDNFQSRRPNTSFCFLDIRSPGLGDTAMYLCATSRDMRGRQPQHFGDGTRLSIL.

The DNA for the CDR3 is TGCGCCAGCAGCCGCAACCCAGGGGGCGCGGGCACCGGGGAGCTGTTTTTT. Amino acids: CASSRNPGGAGTGELFF. The gene calls are TRBV5-1 and TRBJ2-2; TRBD1 matches 8 bases. V trimming: 4 bases; J trimming: 4 bases; junction bases outside the gene matches: 12. CDR3 length: 17 amino acids. Germline CDR1 is SGHRS and CDR2 is YFSETQ.

The V call is TRBV11-3, the J call TRBJ1-5; TRBD1 agrees at 9 bases. This CDR3 is built from 17 residues. CDR1 is SGHNT and CDR2 is YENEEA in the germline V gene. After removal of 7 bases from V and 0 bases from J, the junction contained 10 bases not matched to a gene. The chain's CDR3 is CASTRDREVYSNQPQHF. The DNA of the CDR3 is TGTGCCAGCACCAGGGACAGGGAGGTTTATAGCAATCAGCCCCAGCATTTT. Together with reference TRBV11-3 and TRBJ1-5, the CDR3 gives the full variable domain: EAGVVQSPRYKIIEKKQPVAFWCNPISGHNTLYWYLQNLGQGPELLIRYENEEAVDDSQLPKDRFSAERLKGVDSTLKIQPAELGDSAVYLCASTRDREVYSNQPQHFGDGTRLSIL.

This clone showed up just once. The chain recombines TRBV6-8 with TRBJ2-7, with 13 bases fitting TRBD2. CDR1 is MNHGY and CDR2 is SAAAGT in the germline V gene. The CDR3 contains 16 residues. With 11 bases clipped from V and 4 bases from J, the junction kept 14 bases outside the gene matches. As DNA, the CDR3 is TGTGCCGGATCACCCGGGACTAGCGGGGAGAATTACGAGCAGTACTTC. It is translated as CAGSPGTSGENYEQYF.

This sequence joins TRBV6-5 and TRBJ1-6, with a possible D match to TRBD1 (6 bases). The germline CDR1 and CDR2 sequences are MNHEY and SVGAGI. The CDR3 has 15 residues. Trimming shortened V by 6 bases and J by 7 bases, and 16 bases separated the two germline ends. The CDR3 region is CASRLGAPGNSPLHF. CDR3 DNA sequence: TGTGCCAGCAGACTGGGGGCACCGGGAAATTCACCCCTCCACTTT.

The gene calls are TRBV5-1 and TRBJ1-2; 10 bases fit TRBD1. V was clipped by 4 bases and J by 1 base; unmatched bases: 4. The CDR3 length is 15 residues. Germline V lookup: CDR1 SGHRS, CDR2 YFSETQ. The CDR3 DNA reads as TGCGCCAGCAGCGACCGGGACAGGGGTAACTATGGCTACACCTTC. Its protein is CASSDRDRGNYGYTF.

J is TRBJ2-1 and V is TRBV19; 14 bases are shared with TRBD2. There are 16 residues in the CDR3. Trimming at V came to 6 bases and at J to 6 bases, leaving 7 bases not matched to a gene. Germline loops: CDR1 LNHDA, CDR2 SQIVND (reference sequence). CDR3 residues: CASREPGLAGVNEQFF. For the CDR3, the DNA is TGTGCCAGTAGAGAACCGGGACTAGCGGGAGTCAATGAGCAGTTCTTC.

This chain connects TRBV3-1 (or the pseudogene TRBV3-2) to TRBJ1-4, with D possibly TRBD1 on 6 matching bases. There are 15 residues in the CDR3. V was shortened by 1 base and J by 10 bases, with 16 bases between the two germline ends. CDR1 and CDR2 (germline): LGHDT, YNNKEL (reference sequence). CDR3 in amino acids: CASSQAGVRDPKLFF. CDR3 DNA sequence: TGTGCCAGCAGCCAAGCAGGGGTCAGGGACCCAAAACTGTTTTTT.

The DNA for the CDR3 is TGCAGCGTTGGGGACATTAATGAAAAACTGTTTTTT. Amino acids: CSVGDINEKLFF. The rearrangement links TRBV29-1 to TRBJ1-4; D is possibly TRBD1 (6 bases). The V end was cut by 4 bases, the J end by 4 bases, with 7 bases between. Germline values: CDR1 SQVTM, CDR2 ANQGSEA. This CDR3 is built from 12 residues.

The chain joins TRBV10-3 to TRBJ1-2; 7 nucleotides match TRBD1. With 3 bases clipped from V and 3 bases from J, the junction kept 4 bases outside the gene matches. Looked up from germline, CDR1 is ENHRY and CDR2 is SYGVKD. The CDR3 has 14 amino acids. CDR3 in amino acids: CAISEGTADYGYTF. The DNA for the CDR3 is TGTGCCATCAGTGAAGGGACAGCCGACTATGGCTACACCTTC.

J is TRBJ1-1 and V is TRBV30; no definite D call. This CDR3 is built from 17 residues. CDR1 and CDR2 from the germline V gene are GTSNPN and SVGIG (reference sequence). The V end lost 4 bases, the J end lost 1 base, and 22 bases lay between the germline ends. CDR3 residues: CAWKNSRGGYGNTEAFF. Here the CDR3 DNA reads TGTGCCTGGAAGAACTCACGGGGAGGGTACGGGAACACTGAAGCTTTCTTT.

V gene TRBV27 combines with J gene TRBJ2-7; 8 positions match TRBD2. Germline assignment: CDR1 MNHEY and CDR2 SMNVEV (reference sequence). This CDR3 has 14 residues. Trimming took 6 bases from V and 2 from J; bases not matched to a gene: 6. CDR3 coding DNA: TGTGCCAGCAGGCGCAAGCGGGAGACCTACGAGCAGTACTTC. Protein sequence: CASRRKRETYEQYF.

V gene TRBV2 combines with J gene TRBJ2-3, with TRBD2 identical over 11 bases. V shed 8 bases, J shed 6 bases, and the junction held 13 bases outside the gene matches. The CDR3 consists of 16 residues. The germline CDR1 and CDR2 sequences are SNHLY and FYNNEI. CDR3 residues: CASFAPLAGGRDTQYF. In DNA, the CDR3 is TGTGCCAGCTTCGCACCTCTAGCGGGGGGAAGGGATACGCAGTATTTT. Combining the CDR3 with reference TRBV2 and TRBJ2-3 gives the whole variable domain EPEVTQTPSHQVTQMGQEVILRCVPISNHLYFYWYRQILGQKVEFLVSFYNNEISEKSEIFDDQFSVERPDGSNFTLKIRSTKLEDSAMYFCASFAPLAGGRDTQYFGPGTRLTVL.

The J gene is TRBJ2-6, the V gene TRBV10-2; 12 bases are a match to TRBD2. CDR3 length equals 17 residues. V shed 5 bases and J 0 bases; nucleotides not matched to a gene: 2. CDR1 WSHSY and CDR2 SAAADI come from the germline V gene. CDR3 sequence: CASSPTSGGSGANVLTF. CDR3 sequence (DNA): TGCGCCAGCAGTCCGACTAGCGGGGGCTCTGGGGCCAACGTCCTGACTTTC.

The rearrangement links TRBV5-1 to TRBJ2-1; 7 bases are shared with TRBD1. Germline V gives CDR1 SGHRS, CDR2 YFSETQ. V shed 2 bases, J shed 0 bases, and the junction held 17 bases outside the gene matches. The CDR3 is 20 residues long. The CDR3 loop is CASSLRAPGQLTGSYNEQFF. CDR3 nucleotides: TGCGCCAGCAGCTTAAGGGCCCCGGGACAGCTAACGGGCTCCTACAATGAGCAGTTCTTC. The full variable domain, its missing parts supplied by reference TRBV5-1 and TRBJ2-1, is KAGVTQTPRYLIKTRGQQVTLSCSPISGHRSVSWYQQTPGQGLQFLFEYFSETQRNKGNFPGRFSGRQFSNSRSEMNVSTLELGDSALYLCASSLRAPGQLTGSYNEQFFGPGTRLTVL.

The DNA for the CDR3 is TGTGCCAGTAGTCTCAGGGCAAATTCACCCCTCCACTTT. Its protein is CASSLRANSPLHF. The chain carries TRBV19 and TRBJ1-6, with a possible D match to TRBD1 (5 bases). Germline lookup yields CDR1 LNHDA and CDR2 SQIVND (reference sequence). The CDR3 contains 13 residues. The V end was cut by 5 bases, the J end by 7 bases, with 9 bases between.

On this clone itself: One end of the junction is discordant with germline, which a read error may explain. This chain joins TRBV7-7 and TRBJ1-6; D gene unclear. CDR3 size: 13 residues. The germline CDR1 and CDR2 sequences are SSHAT and FNYEAQ (reference sequence). CDR3 residues: CASSLDRNSPLHF. DNA for the CDR3: TGTGCTAGCAGCTTAGACCGGAATTCACCCCTCCACTTT.

V and J are TRBV5-1 and TRBJ1-1, with D possibly being TRBD1 (5 bases). Trimming removed 0 bases from V and 4 bases from J, with 10 bases in between. The CDR3 extends over 14 amino acids. In germline, CDR1 is SGHRS, CDR2 YFSETQ. The CDR3 nucleotides are TGCGCCAGCAGCTTGGCTCAGGGAGGCACTGAAGCTTTCTTT. It translates to CASSLAQGGTEAFF.

The chain employs TRBV7-2 and TRBJ1-6; no definite D call. Germline CDR1 and CDR2: SGHTA and FQGNSA. This CDR3 is built from 12 residues. V lost 1 base and J 9 bases, leaving 4 bases between the germline ends. The CDR3, as DNA: TGTGCCAGCAGCTTAGTTCGTTCACCCCTCCACTTT. Translation: CASSLVRSPLHF.

The CDR3 sequence: CSARELREQYF. The CDR3 nucleotides are TGCAGTGCTAGAGAGCTCAGGGAGCAGTACTTC. This chain joins TRBV20-1 and TRBJ2-7; no reliable D call. V was trimmed by 0 bases and J by 7 bases, leaving 7 bases between them. The germline gives CDR1 DFQATT, CDR2 SNEGSKA (reference sequence). This CDR3 region has 11 residues.

This chain links TRBV2 with TRBJ2-2; 10 nucleotides line up with TRBD2. The CDR3 loop spans 19 amino acids. V trimming: 1 base; J trimming: 6 bases; junction bases outside the gene matches: 14. Germline V CDR1 and CDR2: SNHLY, FYNNEI. CDR3 nucleotide sequence: TGTGCCAGCAGTGAAGGGCCTAGCGGGAGCGAAGGTGGCCCCGGGGAGCTGTTTTTT. Its protein product is CASSEGPSGSEGGPGELFF.

The CDR3, as DNA: TGCGCCAGCAGCCAAGCCCTAGTACGCGGTGCGGGCACTGAAGCTTTCTTT. This translates into CASSQALVRGAGTEAFF. The chain joins TRBV4-1 to TRBJ1-1; D remains ambiguous. This CDR3 has 17 residues. Trimming took 1 base from V and 4 from J, leaving 19 bases between them. From germline, CDR1 is MGHRA and CDR2 YSYEKL.

The chain joins TRBV5-1 to TRBJ2-5; 11 bases line up with TRBD2. The germline V gene encodes CDR1 SGHRS and CDR2 YFSETQ. The CDR3 consists of 16 residues. After removal of 0 bases from V and 5 bases from J, the junction contained 6 bases not matched to a gene. DNA for the CDR3: TGCGCCAGCAGCTTGGAACTAGCGGGAGCTGGGGAGACCCAGTACTTC. It codes for CASSLELAGAGETQYF.

This chain links TRBV6-5 with TRBJ1-2; TRBD1 agrees at 8 bases. Losses at the gene ends were 6 bases for V and 4 bases for J; bases not matched to a gene: 7. This CDR3 spans 14 amino acids. The germline gives CDR1 MNHEY, CDR2 SVGAGI. The CDR3 DNA follows: TGTGCCAGCAGCCCGGGACAGGCTACCTATGGCTACACCTTC. Protein: CASSPGQATYGYTF.

This clone came up a few times. This sequence joins TRBV12-3 or TRBV12-4 and TRBJ1-1, with D maybe TRBD1 (5 bases). V gave up 8 bases and J gave up 6 bases, with 13 bases separating them. This CDR3 region has 12 residues. The CDR3 protein is CASSGGVAEAFF. The DNA for the CDR3 is TGTGCCAGCTCTGGGGGGGTTGCTGAAGCTTTCTTT.